These 10 T cell receptor beta chains share one sample of origin, sequenced in a study of T cells after somatic rescue of genetic block. Only in-frame clones appear in the TCRdb table, and some are missing; sequencing was by immunoSEQ multiplex PCR. The data contain roughly 58,000 clones, around 96% of them singletons. The specimen sequenced was peripheral blood mononuclear cells (PBMCs). The origin of the receptors is a child under three years old.

This chain links TRBV5-1 with TRBJ2-3, with D unclear. This CDR3 spans 13 amino acids. CDR1 SGHRS and CDR2 YFSETQ come from the germline V gene. Trimming shortened V by 4 bases and J by 2 bases, and 8 bases separated the two germline ends. CDR3 sequence: CASSPGPTDTQYF. As DNA, the CDR3 is TGCGCCAGCAGCCCGGGTCCCACAGATACGCAGTATTTT.

This chain uses TRBV6-1 with TRBJ2-7, with a possible D match to TRBD1 (6 bases). Between the trimmed V and J ends, which lost 6 bases and 2 bases, there was a span of 8 bases. CDR1 is MNHNS, CDR2 SASEGT, per germline. CDR3 length: 12 amino acids. The CDR3 DNA reads TGTGCCAGCAGGTGGACAGCCTACGAGCAGTACTTC. Translated, it gives CASRWTAYEQYF.

The chain employs TRBV10-3 and TRBJ2-5, with no clear D. CDR1 is ENHRY and CDR2 is SYGVKD in the germline V gene. The V end lost 2 bases, the J end lost 9 bases, and 10 bases lay between the germline ends. CDR3 size: 12 residues. The CDR3 region is CAISEVDAPQYF. DNA for the CDR3: TGTGCCATCAGTGAGGTAGACGCCCCCCAGTACTTC.

The rearrangement joins TRBV7-2 to TRBJ2-3; 8 nucleotides line up with TRBD1. CDR1 and CDR2 from the germline V gene are SGHTA and FQGNSA. This CDR3 spans 15 amino acids. V lost 4 bases and J lost 3; bases outside the gene matches: 6. The CDR3: CASSSRTGRTDTQYF. CDR3 DNA: TGTGCCAGCAGCTCTCGGACAGGGCGGACAGATACGCAGTATTTT.

The rearrangement links TRBV27 to TRBJ2-7, with a tentative D call TRBD2 (6 bases). This CDR3 is built from 15 residues. The germline V and J ends were trimmed by 3 bases and 0 bases, with 12 bases remaining between them. CDR1 and CDR2 from the germline V gene are MNHEY and SMNVEV (reference sequence). CDR3 residues: CASSLGRRGSYEQYF. The CDR3 coding sequence is TGTGCCAGCAGTTTGGGCAGGAGGGGCTCCTACGAGCAGTACTTC.

The V and J genes are TRBV11-2 and TRBJ2-7; 14 nucleotides align to TRBD2. V lost 4 bases to trimming and J lost 1 base; unmatched junction nucleotides: 6. Germline V lookup: CDR1 SGHAT, CDR2 FQNNGV. This CDR3 is built from 17 residues. CDR3 amino acids: CASSYGLAGGFSYEQYF. CDR3 DNA sequence: TGTGCCAGCAGCTACGGACTAGCGGGAGGTTTTTCCTACGAGCAGTACTTC.

The J gene is TRBJ2-7, the V gene TRBV6-6; D is uncertain. Trimming stripped 0 bases from V and 2 bases from J, with 8 bases between. This CDR3 has 14 residues. Germline V gene lookup returns CDR1 MNHNY and CDR2 SVGAGI (reference sequence). The CDR3 coding sequence is TGTGCCAGCAGTTACTCGACCCGGGCCTACGAGCAGTACTTC. The encoded protein is CASSYSTRAYEQYF.

This chain joins TRBV5-1 and TRBJ2-7; 11 bases are shared with TRBD2. This CDR3 region has 15 residues. Germline loops: CDR1 SGHRS, CDR2 YFSETQ. Trimming removed 4 bases from V and 5 bases from J; junction bases left unmatched: 8. This CDR3 reads CASSGIAGGAHEQYF. The CDR3 bases are TGCGCCAGCAGCGGTATAGCGGGAGGGGCCCACGAGCAGTACTTC.

V is TRBV4-1 and J is TRBJ1-1; D perhaps matches TRBD1 (5 bases). V gave up 0 bases and J gave up 6 bases, with 5 bases separating them. Germline V gene sequence: CDR1 MGHRA, CDR2 YSYEKL. This CDR3 spans 12 amino acids. This CDR3 reads CASSQDRAEAFF. CDR3 coding DNA: TGCGCCAGCAGCCAAGACAGGGCTGAAGCTTTCTTT.

V gene TRBV25-1 combines with J gene TRBJ1-5; D remains unclear. Germline V lookup: CDR1 MGHDK, CDR2 SYGVNS. Trimming left V 0 bases short and J 3 bases short, with 0 bases between. This CDR3 is 12 amino acids long. CDR3 in DNA: TGTGCCAGCAGTGAATACAATCAGCCCCAGCATTTT. Translating gives CASSEYNQPQHF.